This TCR beta chain was captured by sequencing in a study of T-cell reconstitution after alpha-beta-depleted transplantation in children. Study results and caveats: Hyperexpanded clones declined; after one year, newly produced T cells mostly supplied diversity.

Losses at the gene ends were 5 bases for V and 4 bases for J; bases not matched to a gene: 6. CDR1 is SGHRS, CDR2 YFSETQ, per germline. CDR3 length: 13 residues. There are many counts of this clonotype. Its antigen is unidentified. The authors prepared the TCRbeta library with unique molecular identifiers. TCRdb called the PCR reads again in MiXCR, with one record for every CDR3 protein. The table lists about 300,000 distinct CDR3 sequences, roughly 9.1% of them singletons. The specimen comprised PBMCs, sampled before TCRalphabeta/CD19-depleted stem cell transplant. This receptor was identified in a boy under three years old with acute myeloid leukemia, due to receive a stem cell transplant. This sequence joins TRBV5-1 and TRBJ2-7, with TRBD1 matching 7 bases. CDR3 sequence reads: CASRKGASYEQYF. The CDR3 DNA reads as TGCGCCAGCAGGAAGGGGGCATCATACGAGCAGTACTTC.